A selection of T cell receptor beta chains follows, all from one sample in a study of PD-L1 blockade in urothelial cancer. Assay used: immunoSEQ multiplex PCR; TCRdb lists only in-frame clones, some missing. The data contain 95,000 to 130,000 clones, roughly 91% of them singletons. The specimen comprised PBMCs, sampled around atezolizumab (anti-PD-L1) treatment. Receptor source: a man aged 60 to 69 with urothelial cancer. CDR3s leave out the opening cysteine and the closing phenylalanine or tryptophan.

TRBJ1-2 | TRBV5-1 | ASSLEESGGYT
TRBJ2-7 | TRBV27 | ASLSPGTYEQY
TRBJ2-3 | TRBV5-1 | ASSRSGQGATDTQY
TRBJ1-6 | TRBV4-1 | ASSQAPGSGNSPLH
TRBJ2-1 | TRBV5-4 | ASSLVRAGVAEQF
TRBJ2-5 | TRBV27 | ASSFQRSGETQY
TRBJ2-7 | TRBV18 | ASSPTSPDISYEQY
TRBJ2-7 | TRBV5-1 | ASSLEGRGDEQY
TRBJ2-7 | TRBV28 | ASKTSGPYEQY
TRBJ2-5 | TRBV5-1 | ASSFGLAGNQETQY
TRBJ2-5 | TRBV9 | ASSVGGLGETQY
TRBJ1-3 | TRBV6-1 | ASQEGGSSGNTIY
TRBJ1-2 | TRBV6-1 | ASRLMDSLLDGYT
TRBJ2-7 | TRBV25-1 | ASSDVSRDPPEQY
TRBJ2-7 | TRBV4-1 | ASRLTTSPDYEQY
TRBJ1-6 | TRBV28 | ASSLGGENSPLH
TRBJ1-1 | TRBV28 | ASSSYRATEAF
TRBJ2-2 | TRBV7-9 | AGQEDANTGELF
TRBJ2-1 | TRBV5-1 | ASSPSPTIAGVYNEQF
TRBJ2-1 | TRBV2 | ASREASAGGGEQF
TRBJ2-1 | TRBV9 | ASSVVSGGAVEQF
TRBJ1-2 | TRBV28 | AIGGEIINYGYT
TRBJ1-5 | TRBV5-6 | ASSSEELNQPQH
TRBJ1-1 | TRBV6-5 | ASRYRQGGTEAF